This TCR beta chain was profiled in a study of T cell repertoires in cytomegalovirus infection. CDR3 length: 12 residues. From germline, CDR1 is SNHLY and CDR2 FYNNEI. Trimming removed 8 bases from V and 5 bases from J, with 12 bases in between. TCRdb re-called the reads with MiXCR, one entry per CDR3 protein. The data contain approximately 490,000 distinct CDR3 sequences, over 9% of them singletons. The chain combines TRBV2 with TRBJ1-1; D possibly corresponds to TRBD1 (5 bases). The clonotype was recovered from a human donor in good health (CMV status not recorded). Some clones in this sample may be carry-over from other donors' samples. The sample comprised PBMCs. The CDR3 DNA follows: TGTGCCAGCGGGCAGGGCTGGACTGAAGCTTTCTTT. The encoded protein is CASGQGWTEAFF.